The rows below give T cell receptor beta chains drawn from one sample of a study of cytomegalovirus exposure and HLA in healthy donors. Sequencing used immunoSEQ multiplex PCR; TCRdb keeps in-frame clones, though not all of them. The sample includes roughly 140,000 clones, roughly 82% of them seen just once. The sequenced material came from PBMCs. The receptors originated from a man aged 25-45 years in good health and CMV-seropositive. Both conserved end residues are part of each CDR3. A D gene is named only where the DNA matches it firmly. For some rows the clone size is stated as once, few or many, or as a class when expanded; others skip it.

j_gene: TRBJ1-1; abundance: -; v_gene: TRBV7-6; d_gene: TRBD1; CDR3nt: TGTGCCAGCAGCTTAGGTGGGACAGGGGCCACTGAAGCTTTCTTT; CDR3aa: CASSLGGTGATEAFF
j_gene: TRBJ2-2; abundance: -; v_gene: TRBV18; d_gene: -; CDR3nt: TGTGCCAGCTCACCACCGGGTTCAGCGAGCACCGGGGAGCTGTTTTTT; CDR3aa: CASSPPGSASTGELFF
j_gene: TRBJ2-5; abundance: -; v_gene: TRBV28; d_gene: TRBD2; CDR3nt: TGTGCCAGCAGTCTTGGACTAGTTGGAGAGACCCAGTACTTC; CDR3aa: CASSLGLVGETQYF
j_gene: TRBJ1-5; abundance: once; v_gene: TRBV7-8; d_gene: -; CDR3nt: TGTGCCAGCGCCAGAGGGGGGGGCAATCAGCCCCAGCATTTT; CDR3aa: CASARGGGNQPQHF
j_gene: TRBJ1-5; abundance: -; v_gene: TRBV7-8; d_gene: -; CDR3nt: TGTGCCAGCAGCTTACCGGGGGTACGCCATCAGCCCCAGCATTTT; CDR3aa: CASSLPGVRHQPQHF
j_gene: TRBJ2-7; abundance: once; v_gene: TRBV10-3; d_gene: -; CDR3nt: TGTGCCATCATGCGGGACTCCTACGAGCAGTACTTC; CDR3aa: CAIMRDSYEQYF
j_gene: TRBJ2-1; abundance: -; v_gene: TRBV5-1; d_gene: -; CDR3nt: -; CDR3aa: CASSILGQGCNEQFF
j_gene: TRBJ2-7; abundance: -; v_gene: TRBV5-6; d_gene: TRBD1; CDR3nt: TGTGCCAGCAGCTTCGGGACAGGCCTCTACGAGCAGTACTTC; CDR3aa: CASSFGTGLYEQYF
j_gene: TRBJ1-3; abundance: -; v_gene: TRBV7-2; d_gene: -; CDR3nt: TGTGCCAGCAGCCGGACAGAGGGAAACACCATATATTTT; CDR3aa: CASSRTEGNTIYF
j_gene: TRBJ2-7; abundance: once; v_gene: TRBV5-1; d_gene: -; CDR3nt: TGCGCCAGCAGCCTAGACAGTTTCTCCTACGAGCAGTACTTC; CDR3aa: CASSLDSFSYEQYF
j_gene: TRBJ2-7; abundance: -; v_gene: TRBV15; d_gene: TRBD2; CDR3nt: TGTGCCACCAGCAGCCGACTTAGCGGGAGCTCCTACGAGCAGTACTTC; CDR3aa: CATSSRLSGSSYEQYF
j_gene: TRBJ2-7; abundance: -; v_gene: TRBV21-1; d_gene: -; CDR3nt: TGTGCCAGCAGCCAACTACTCGTCTACGAGCAGTACTTC; CDR3aa: CASSQLLVYEQYF
j_gene: TRBJ1-2; abundance: -; v_gene: TRBV14; d_gene: -; CDR3nt: TGTGCCAGCAGCGGGAGGGTCCGTGGCTATGGCTACACCTTC; CDR3aa: CASSGRVRGYGYTF
j_gene: TRBJ2-5; abundance: -; v_gene: TRBV14; d_gene: -; CDR3nt: TGTGCCAGCAGAGGAGGGGCGCGGGAGACCCAGTACTTC; CDR3aa: CASRGGARETQYF
j_gene: TRBJ1-2; abundance: -; v_gene: TRBV7-2; d_gene: -; CDR3nt: TGTGCCAGCAGCCCGGCGACAGCCAGCTATGGCTACACCTTC; CDR3aa: CASSPATASYGYTF
j_gene: TRBJ2-1; abundance: -; v_gene: TRBV7-2; d_gene: -; CDR3nt: TGTGCCAGCAGTCTTAGGAGGGGCCTTGATGAGCAGTTCTTC; CDR3aa: CASSLRRGLDEQFF
j_gene: TRBJ1-4; abundance: -; v_gene: TRBV7-9; d_gene: TRBD1; CDR3nt: TGTGCCAGCAGCTTAACAGGGGGCCATGAAAAACTGTTTTTT; CDR3aa: CASSLTGGHEKLFF
j_gene: TRBJ2-3; abundance: -; v_gene: TRBV6-6; d_gene: -; CDR3nt: TGTGCCAGCAGCCTCAGGACTAGCACAGATACGCAGTATTTT; CDR3aa: CASSLRTSTDTQYF
j_gene: TRBJ2-1; abundance: -; v_gene: TRBV28; d_gene: TRBD2; CDR3nt: TGTGCCAGCAGTTTGGGAGCGGGACTATACAATGAGCAGTTCTTC; CDR3aa: CASSLGAGLYNEQFF
j_gene: TRBJ2-7; abundance: -; v_gene: TRBV4-2; d_gene: TRBD1; CDR3nt: TGTGCCAGCAGCTTAGGGACAGGGGGATATGGGGAGCAGTACTTC; CDR3aa: CASSLGTGGYGEQYF
j_gene: TRBJ2-1; abundance: -; v_gene: TRBV2; d_gene: -; CDR3nt: TGTGCCAGCAAGATCCGGTTCTCCTACAATGAGCAGTTCTTC; CDR3aa: CASKIRFSYNEQFF
j_gene: TRBJ2-5; abundance: -; v_gene: TRBV2; d_gene: -; CDR3nt: TGTGCCAGCAGGGGGGGAGGCGAGACCCAGTACTTC; CDR3aa: CASRGGGETQYF
j_gene: TRBJ1-1; abundance: -; v_gene: TRBV28; d_gene: TRBD1; CDR3nt: TGTGCCACCAACAGGGGCTGGAGGGCCCTTAACACTGAAGCTTTCTTT; CDR3aa: CATNRGWRALNTEAFF
j_gene: TRBJ1-1; abundance: once; v_gene: TRBV5-1; d_gene: TRBD1; CDR3nt: TGCGCCAGCAGCTTGCCATCCGGGACAGGGGGGCGTACTTTCTTT; CDR3aa: CASSLPSGTGGRTFF
j_gene: TRBJ2-7; abundance: -; v_gene: TRBV7-9; d_gene: -; CDR3nt: TGTGCCAGCAGCTCGTGGGGGGACCAGTACTTC; CDR3aa: CASSSWGDQYF
j_gene: TRBJ2-7; abundance: few; v_gene: TRBV7-6; d_gene: TRBD2; CDR3nt: TGTGCCAGCAGCCGCTGGGAAAATAAAGAGCGGGAGCCAACCTACGAGCAGTACTTC; CDR3aa: CASSRWENKEREPTYEQYF
j_gene: TRBJ2-7; abundance: -; v_gene: TRBV19; d_gene: TRBD2; CDR3nt: TGTGCCAGTAGGTGGACTAGCGAGACCTACGAGCAGTACTTC; CDR3aa: CASRWTSETYEQYF
j_gene: TRBJ2-1; abundance: -; v_gene: TRBV4-3; d_gene: TRBD2; CDR3nt: TGCGCCAGCAGCCAAGAGAGCGGGGGGGCAAATGAGCAGTTCTTC; CDR3aa: CASSQESGGANEQFF
j_gene: TRBJ2-1; abundance: -; v_gene: TRBV10-1; d_gene: -; CDR3nt: TGCGCCAGCTCCGGTGGGCTCTACAATGAGCAGTTCTTC; CDR3aa: CASSGGLYNEQFF
j_gene: TRBJ1-6; abundance: -; v_gene: TRBV5-8; d_gene: TRBD1; CDR3nt: TGTGCCAGCAGCCCGGTGGGGGACAGGGGTTTAGTGTCACCCCTCCACTTT; CDR3aa: CASSPVGDRGLVSPLHF
j_gene: TRBJ1-2; abundance: -; v_gene: TRBV7-2; d_gene: TRBD1; CDR3nt: TGTGCCAGCAGCTTAGAAGGGACAGGCGGCTATGGCTACACCTTC; CDR3aa: CASSLEGTGGYGYTF